Below are 27 T cell receptor beta chains sequenced from a single sample in a study of T cell repertoires in cytomegalovirus infection. These receptors are not linked to any known antigen. TCRdb re-derived calls from the reads in MiXCR, one entry per CDR3 protein. The sample shows nearly 70,000 distinct CDR3 sequences, 20% to 25% of them seen only once. The sequenced sample consisted of PBMCs, sequenced either directly or after in vitro stimulation (not recorded which). The receptors derive from a human donor in good health (CMV status not recorded). Some clones in this sample may be carry-over from other donors' samples.

This clonotype was recorded many times. This chain joins TRBV28 and TRBJ1-1, with D tentatively TRBD1 (5 bases). Germline CDR1 is MDHEN and CDR2 is SYDVKM. CDR3 size: 17 residues. V was pared by 6 bases and J by 7 bases, with 27 bases between. The CDR3, as DNA: TGTGCCAGCAGCTCCCCTGGGGCCGGCGGGAACCTTGATGAAGCTTTCTTT. It translates to CASSSPGAGGNLDEAFF.

This clonotype came up a few times. This chain connects TRBV7-2 to TRBJ2-1; perhaps TRBD1 as D (6 bases). This CDR3 is 12 amino acids long. Germline CDR1 and CDR2: SGHTA and FQGNSA. Trimming removed 1 base at V and 10 bases at J, with 8 bases between. This CDR3 reads CASSLVGAEQFF. CDR3 nucleotide sequence: TGTGCCAGCAGCTTAGTGGGGGCCGAGCAGTTCTTC. Complete variable domain (other parts from reference TRBV7-2 and TRBJ2-1): GAGVSQSPSNKVTEKGKDVELRCDPISGHTALYWYRQSLGQGLEFLIYFQGNSAPDKSGLPSDRFSAERTGGSVSTLTIQRTQQEDSAVYLCASSLVGAEQFFGPGTRLTVL.

This clonotype was counted a single time. This chain uses TRBV6-1 with TRBJ2-5; 9 bases align to TRBD1. Germline V gives CDR1 MNHNS, CDR2 SASEGT. The CDR3 contains 16 residues. The J segment lost 0 bases and the V segment lost 4 bases, leaving 6 bases of the junction unmatched. The CDR3 here is CASSGGTGFYQETQYF. DNA of the CDR3: TGTGCCAGCAGTGGCGGGACAGGGTTTTACCAAGAGACCCAGTACTTC.

V is TRBV6-6 and J is TRBJ1-5; D not certain. CDR1 is MNHNY, CDR2 SVGAGI, per germline (reference sequence). The length of the CDR3 is 16 residues. Between the trimmed V and J ends, which lost 2 bases and 4 bases, there was a span of 15 bases. The CDR3 DNA follows: TGTGCCAGCAGTTACCGTCCGGGAGGTGGGAATCAGCCCCAGCATTTT. Encoded protein: CASSYRPGGGNQPQHF.

This chain joins TRBV7-2 and TRBJ2-3; tentative D call: TRBD2 (6 bases). The CDR3 totals 15 residues. Trimming took 6 bases from V and 3 from J, leaving 16 bases between them. Germline CDR1 SGHTA, CDR2 FQGNSA. CDR3 nucleotides: TGTGCCAGCAGGACCTCGCGCGGGACGACAGATACGCAGTATTTT. This codes for CASRTSRGTTDTQYF.

The chain uses TRBV7-2 and TRBJ2-5, with 9 nucleotides matching TRBD2. This CDR3 is 17 amino acids long. Trimming at V came to 1 base and at J to 2 bases, leaving 8 bases not matched to a gene. Germline V gives CDR1 SGHTA, CDR2 FQGNSA. CDR3 nucleotides: TGTGCCAGCAGCTTAGGGCTAGCGGGGACGGGACAAGAGACCCAGTACTTC. Amino acid sequence: CASSLGLAGTGQETQYF.

The CDR3 DNA sequence: TGCAGTGCCGGGGACAGGGTCACTGAAGCTTTCTTT. It codes for CSAGDRVTEAFF. The V call is TRBV20-1, the J call TRBJ1-1, with 9 bases fitting TRBD1. The CDR3 spans 12 residues. Trimming at V came to 6 bases and at J to 4 bases, leaving 3 bases not matched to a gene. The germline V gene has CDR1 DFQATT and CDR2 SNEGSKA (reference sequence).

This clonotype was picked up a small number of times. V usage is TRBV7-9 and J usage is TRBJ2-1; TRBD2 matches 11 bases. V lost 5 bases to trimming and J lost 9 bases; unmatched junction nucleotides: 12. Germline lookup yields CDR1 SEHNR and CDR2 FQNEAQ (reference sequence). The CDR3 length is 16 residues. For the CDR3, the DNA is TGTGCCAGCAGCACAACCCTAGCGGGAGGATTACGTGAGCAGTTCTTC. This translates into CASSTTLAGGLREQFF.

Only a few counts were recorded for this clonotype. CDR3 coding DNA: TGTGCCAGCAGTTCAGGGGAATCGGCCTATGGCTACACCTTC. It encodes CASSSGESAYGYTF. The chain is built from TRBV12-3 or TRBV12-4 and TRBJ1-2, with D possibly matching TRBD1 (6 bases). This CDR3 region has 14 residues. V dropped 4 bases and J dropped 4 bases, with 13 bases sitting between them.

This chain joins TRBV20-1 and TRBJ2-3, with 10 bases lining up with TRBD2. CDR3 size: 16 residues. Germline V CDR1 and CDR2: DFQATT, SNEGSKA (reference sequence). The V gene end was trimmed by 4 bases and the J gene end by 4 bases; junction bases not matched to a gene: 11. The CDR3 region has the DNA TGCAGTGCTAAGAACCCTAGCGGGAGTATCCCAGATACGCAGTATTTT. It specifies CSAKNPSGSIPDTQYF.

The chain recombines TRBV7-9 with TRBJ2-5, with D possibly being TRBD2 (6 bases). V lost 3 bases and J 4 bases, leaving 12 bases between the germline ends. The CDR3 sequence is 14 residues long. In germline, CDR1 is SEHNR, CDR2 FQNEAQ (reference sequence). The CDR3 DNA sequence: TGTGCCAGCAGCTTGGAGGGGTCTAGAGAGACCCAGTACTTC. This translates into CASSLEGSRETQYF.

This clonotype was counted a few times. The V and J genes are TRBV10-3 and TRBJ2-7, with 7 positions matching TRBD2. V lost 6 bases to trimming and J lost 2 bases; unmatched junction nucleotides: 10. The CDR3 is 15 amino acids. Looked up from germline, CDR1 is ENHRY and CDR2 is SYGVKD. The CDR3 reads CAISPGAGVTYEQYF. The CDR3 nucleotides are TGTGCCATCAGCCCCGGGGCGGGAGTCACCTACGAGCAGTACTTC.

The chain has TRBV6-5 and TRBJ2-2, with TRBD1 as a possible D gene (5 bases). Trimming took 1 base from V and 6 from J, leaving 12 bases between them. Germline CDR1 and CDR2: MNHEY and SVGAGI. The length of the CDR3 is 15 residues. CDR3 loop: CASSYYLQGPGELFF. The CDR3 bases are TGTGCCAGCAGTTACTATCTTCAGGGTCCCGGGGAGCTGTTTTTT.

The chain uses TRBV11-1 and TRBJ1-1; D remains ambiguous. Trimming took 10 bases from V and 4 from J, leaving 22 bases between them. The CDR3 is made up of 15 amino acids. Germline assignment: CDR1 SGHAT and CDR2 FQDESV (reference sequence). CDR3 bases: TGTGCCAAGATAAGGACGGCGGGCGTGGGCACTGAAGCTTTCTTT. Its protein product is CAKIRTAGVGTEAFF.

This rearrangement joins TRBV12-3 or TRBV12-4 to TRBJ2-1, with a weak D call TRBD2 (5 bases). Between the trimmed V and J ends, which lost 3 bases and 0 bases, there was a span of 9 bases. The CDR3 covers 15 residues. In DNA, the CDR3 is TGTGCCAGCAGTTTCAACGGGGTCTCCTACAATGAGCAGTTCTTC. This sequence encodes CASSFNGVSYNEQFF.

The rearrangement uses TRBV27 and TRBJ2-1; D is unclear. Germline CDR1 reads MNHEY; CDR2 reads SMNVEV (reference sequence). The CDR3 consists of 14 residues. Trimming cost V 5 bases and J 6 bases, with 14 bases left between them. The DNA of the CDR3 is TGTGCCAGCAGTCCAACGGCCAGAAGCAATGAGCAGTTCTTC. Translated, it gives CASSPTARSNEQFF.

V usage is TRBV9 and J usage is TRBJ2-2; the D gene is possibly TRBD1 (5 bases). The CDR3 is 14 residues long. V lost 0 bases to trimming and J lost 4 bases, with 7 bases between them. Looked up from germline, CDR1 is SGDLS and CDR2 is YYNGEE. The CDR3 nucleotides read TGTGCCAGCAGCGTAGATCAGGGCACCGGGGAGCTGTTTTTT. Protein sequence: CASSVDQGTGELFF.

The rearrangement uses TRBV12-3 or TRBV12-4 and TRBJ1-2; no reliable D call. V dropped 5 bases and J dropped 6 bases, with 16 bases sitting between them. This CDR3 has 14 amino acids. CDR3 sequence reads: CASSRRPGGDGYTF. CDR3 nucleotides: TGTGCCAGCAGTCGACGACCAGGTGGGGATGGCTACACCTTC.

This clonotype came up many times. The chain carries TRBV7-2 and TRBJ2-3, with 9 nucleotides matching TRBD2. V was pared by 2 bases and J by 0 bases, with 0 bases of the junction left unmatched. The germline V gene has CDR1 SGHTA and CDR2 FQGNSA. CDR3 length: 15 residues. In nucleotides, the CDR3 is TGTGCCAGCAGCTTAACTAGCGGGAGCACAGATACGCAGTATTTT. This sequence encodes CASSLTSGSTDTQYF.

This clonotype was seen repeatedly, ten times or more. The chain uses TRBV6-1 and TRBJ2-1; TRBD1 aligns across 11 bases. V dropped 1 base and J dropped 9; count of bases not matched to a gene: 2. Per germline, CDR1 MNHNS and CDR2 SASEGT. This CDR3 is 14 amino acids long. The CDR3 DNA reads TGTGCCAGCAGTGAAGGGACAGGGGGCAGTGAGCAGTTCTTC. It encodes CASSEGTGGSEQFF.

The chain couples TRBV18 to TRBJ1-2; D might be TRBD1 (5 bases). Trimming removed 3 bases from V and 6 bases from J, with 20 bases in between. CDR3 length equals 16 residues. The germline gives CDR1 KGHSH, CDR2 LQKENI. In DNA, the CDR3 is TGTGCCAGCTCACCCAGGCCCGACAGCTCTTATGATGGCTACACCTTC. This gives the protein CASSPRPDSSYDGYTF.

This clonotype has a count of ten or more. This CDR3 reads CASRVDMNTEAFF. The DNA for the CDR3 is TGTGCCAGCAGGGTTGACATGAACACTGAAGCTTTCTTT. V and J are TRBV7-8 and TRBJ1-1; D is unresolved. The germline V gene encodes CDR1 SGHVS and CDR2 FQNEAQ. This CDR3 is built from 13 residues. The V gene lost 6 bases and the J gene lost 0 bases, with 8 bases spanning the gap.

This sequence joins TRBV7-2 and TRBJ1-2; 7 bases are shared with TRBD1. The V gene end was trimmed by 1 base and the J gene end by 2 bases; junction bases not matched to a gene: 4. This CDR3 contains 15 residues. Germline lookup yields CDR1 SGHTA and CDR2 FQGNSA. CDR3 region: CASSLVQGQNYGYTF. CDR3 coding DNA: TGTGCCAGCAGCTTAGTTCAGGGACAGAACTATGGCTACACCTTC.

As DNA, the CDR3 is TGTGCCAGCAGTGACAGGCTTAACTATGGCTACACCTTC. It translates to CASSDRLNYGYTF. The chain uses TRBV2 and TRBJ1-2; the D is unclear. From germline, CDR1 is SNHLY and CDR2 FYNNEI. The CDR3 consists of 13 residues. V was cut by 3 bases and J by 1 base, with 6 bases left in between. Supplemented by reference TRBV2 and TRBJ1-2, the full variable domain reads EPEVTQTPSHQVTQMGQEVILRCVPISNHLYFYWYRQILGQKVEFLVSFYNNEISEKSEIFDDQFSVERPDGSNFTLKIRSTKLEDSAMYFCASSDRLNYGYTFGSGTRLTVV.

Ten or more counts support this clonotype. The chain is built from TRBV7-2 and TRBJ2-5; the match to TRBD2 covers 10 bases. Trimming cost V 5 bases and J 5 bases; bases outside gene matches: 5. The CDR3 consists of 14 residues. Germline CDR1 reads SGHTA; CDR2 reads FQGNSA. Here the CDR3 reads CASSTVSGRETQYF. In DNA, the CDR3 is TGTGCCAGCAGCACGGTTAGCGGGAGGGAGACCCAGTACTTC.

This clonotype showed up just a few times. V and J are TRBV10-1 and TRBJ1-5; 7 bases are shared with TRBD1. The germline V gene encodes CDR1 WNHNN and CDR2 SYGVQD (reference sequence). The CDR3 extends over 18 amino acids. Losses at the gene ends were 5 bases for V and 0 bases for J; bases not matched to a gene: 13. CDR3 sequence reads: CASSPPGQQTISNQPQHF. The CDR3 DNA reads as TGCGCCAGCAGTCCCCCGGGACAGCAAACAATTAGCAATCAGCCCCAGCATTTT.

With regard to this clonotype: A much larger clone differs from this one at a single base, so this may be a read error. The chain joins TRBV7-8 to TRBJ2-1, with no clear D. The V end was cut by 3 bases, the J end by 5 bases, with 11 bases between. CDR3 length equals 14 residues. Per the germline V gene, CDR1 is SGHVS and CDR2 is FQNEAQ. CDR3 nucleotides: TGTGCCAGCAGCTTGATCGTCACCAACAATGAGCAGTTCTTC. The encoded protein is CASSLIVTNNEQFF.